Listed below are T cell receptor beta chains from one sample, sequenced in a study of blood T cells in healthy people across ages. Via MiXCR, TCRdb re-called the 5' RACE reads, giving one row per CDR3 protein. This sample has hundreds of thousands of distinct CDR3 sequences; around 50% occur once, and the top ten carry under 30%. Specimen: blood. These receptors were collected from a man in his forties or fifties in good health. Each CDR3 is given with its conserved first and last residue. D genes are given only for firm matches. Clone size is stated in some rows and not others, as once, few, many or a class when expanded.

TGTGCCAGCAGCTCCCTTTCTAGCGGGGCGTACAATGAGCAGTTCTTC CASSSLSSGAYNEQFF TRBJ2-1 TRBV6-2/TRBV6-3 TRBD2 NA
TGCAGTGCAAGTGCAGGAGTCGGAGAGACCCAGTACTTC CSASAGVGETQYF TRBJ2-5 TRBV20-1 NA NA
TGTGCCAGCGAGGTGGGGGCCCTGAACAATGAGCAGTTCTTC CASEVGALNNEQFF TRBJ2-1 TRBV6-1 NA NA
TGTGCCAGCAGTTCCCCGACAGGGCGTCACGGGTACACCTTC CASSSPTGRHGYTF TRBJ1-2 TRBV27 TRBD1 NA
TGTGCCACCGCACAGGCCCACAATGAGCAGTTCTTC CATAQAHNEQFF TRBJ2-1 TRBV24-1 NA NA
TGCAGTGCTACCCCGACTAGCGGGTACACAGATACGCAGTATTTT CSATPTSGYTDTQYF TRBJ2-3 TRBV20-1 TRBD2 NA
TGCAGCGTTGAGTCGGCAGGGGTACGAACAGATACGCAGTATTTT CSVESAGVRTDTQYF TRBJ2-3 TRBV29-1 NA few
TGTGCCAGCAGCCCTTTTCCCAGGGGGTCCTACAATGAGCAGTTCTTC CASSPFPRGSYNEQFF TRBJ2-1 TRBV7-2 TRBD1 few
TGTGCCAGCAGCTTGGCGGCAGATGGGGCTGAAGCTTTCTTT CASSLAADGAEAFF TRBJ1-1 TRBV5-4 NA NA
TGTGCCAGCAGTTTCGAAGAGGGCTACACCTTC CASSFEEGYTF TRBJ1-2 TRBV12-3/TRBV12-4 NA NA
TGTGCCAGCAGCGGGAAAGGGGTGGGTGAGCAGTACTTC CASSGKGVGEQYF TRBJ2-5 TRBV4-2 NA NA
TGTGCCAGCAGAAAGTACGTGGGCGAGCAGTACTTC CASRKYVGEQYF TRBJ2-7 TRBV28 NA NA
TGTGCCAGCAGCTTAAATCAGGGGCGCACTGAAGCTTTCTTT CASSLNQGRTEAFF TRBJ1-1 TRBV7-2 NA few
TGTGCCACCAGCAGAGTCGGGCAGACTTACACAGATACGCAGTATTTT CATSRVGQTYTDTQYF TRBJ2-3 TRBV15 NA NA
TGTGCCAGCTCACCCGGGACAGACTATAATTCACCCCTCCACTTT CASSPGTDYNSPLHF TRBJ1-6 TRBV18 TRBD1 NA